The 25 T cell receptor beta chains in this list originate from one sample, sequenced in a study of blood T cell repertoires in COVID-19. The method was immunoSEQ multiplex PCR; TCRdb's version includes in-frame clones alone and lacks a portion of them. Among about 160,000 clones, 70% to 90% were seen once, and the ten largest hold roughly 5%. The sequencing sample was made of peripheral blood. These TCRs come from a woman in her forties or fifties with COVID-19, enrolled during active disease.

The chain uses TRBV5-4 and TRBJ1-4; D is undetermined. The CDR3 runs 18 residues. Germline V CDR1 and CDR2: SGHNT, YYREEE (reference sequence). Between the trimmed V and J ends, which lost 4 bases and 0 bases, there was a span of 19 bases. This CDR3 reads CASSDDLAVGATNEKLFF. CDR3 DNA sequence: TGTGCCAGCAGCGACGACCTTGCCGTCGGAGCAACTAATGAAAAACTGTTTTTT.

This clone was found once. This sequence joins TRBV3-1 (or the pseudogene TRBV3-2) and TRBJ1-5; D is unclear. Germline V gene lookup returns CDR1 LGHDT and CDR2 YNNKEL (reference sequence). The CDR3 loop spans 13 amino acids. V was pared by 2 bases and J by 0 bases, with 2 bases between. The CDR3 sequence is CASSQYSNQPQHF. CDR3 DNA: TGTGCCAGCAGCCAATATAGCAATCAGCCCCAGCATTTT.

The V call is TRBV6-5, the J call TRBJ1-1, with 8 bases lining up with TRBD1. Losses at the gene ends were 5 bases for V and 0 bases for J; bases not matched to a gene: 5. The germline V gene has CDR1 MNHEY and CDR2 SVGAGI. The CDR3 is made up of 15 amino acids. CDR3 bases: TGTGCCAGCAGTCCGGGACAGGCGTTGAACACTGAAGCTTTCTTT. Amino acid sequence: CASSPGQALNTEAFF.

The chain links TRBV6-5 to TRBJ1-2; D gene unclear. The CDR3 runs 15 residues. Germline V gives CDR1 MNHEY, CDR2 SVGAGI. V was cut by 6 bases and J by 3 bases, with 17 bases left in between. Here the CDR3 DNA reads TGTGCCAGCAGACGCCAACGTGGAGGACACTATGGCTACACCTTC. The encoded protein is CASRRQRGGHYGYTF.

The V gene is TRBV28, the J gene TRBJ1-2; D not certain. The germline CDR1 and CDR2 sequences are MDHEN and SYDVKM. The CDR3 loop spans 13 amino acids. The V gene lost 3 bases and the J gene lost 6 bases, with 11 bases spanning the gap. Here the CDR3 DNA reads TGTGCCAGCAGTTTTATTTCGGCGGATGGCTACACCTTC. Encoded protein: CASSFISADGYTF.

The chain carries TRBV11-2 and TRBJ1-6; no clear D gene. Germline V gene data show CDR1 as SGHAT and CDR2 as FQNNGV. The CDR3 is 20 residues long. V was shortened by 0 bases and J by 0 bases, with 18 bases between the two germline ends. CDR3 in amino acids: CASSLDFGAGKSSYNSPLHF. For the CDR3, the DNA is TGTGCCAGCAGCTTAGATTTTGGCGCGGGCAAAAGCTCCTATAATTCACCCCTCCACTTT.

The V and J genes are TRBV6-5 and TRBJ2-7; D is possibly TRBD1 (6 bases). CDR1 is MNHEY and CDR2 is SVGAGI in the germline V gene. Trimming took off 0 bases at V and 6 bases at J, with 9 bases between the two ends. The CDR3 runs to 13 residues. The CDR3 here is CASSYSQGIEQYF. The CDR3 bases are TGTGCCAGCAGTTACTCGCAGGGGATCGAGCAGTACTTC.

The chain uses TRBV24-1 and TRBJ2-3; 10 bases are a match to TRBD1. The CDR3 length is 18 residues. The germline V gene encodes CDR1 KGHDR and CDR2 SFDVKD. Losses at the gene ends were 2 bases for V and 6 bases for J; bases not matched to a gene: 13. The CDR3 spells CATSDSALRQGAGDTQYF. CDR3 sequence (DNA): TGTGCCACCAGTGATTCGGCTCTACGACAGGGGGCTGGGGATACGCAGTATTTT.

The rearrangement links TRBV7-2 to TRBJ2-5; 11 bases are a match to TRBD2. CDR1 is SGHTA, CDR2 FQGNSA, per germline. The ends lost 5 bases at V and 7 bases at J; junction bases unmatched: 15. There are 17 residues in the CDR3. The CDR3 is CASSASGSGGGTGTQYF. The CDR3, as DNA: TGTGCCAGCAGCGCTAGCGGTAGCGGGGGGGGCACGGGGACCCAGTACTTC.

The CDR3 DNA reads as TGTGCCAGCAGCGTAGTCTCGCAGGGGTGGGAGACAGATACGCAGTATTTT. Amino acids: CASSVVSQGWETDTQYF. The genes are TRBV9 and TRBJ2-3; tentative D call: TRBD1 (6 bases). The CDR3 consists of 17 residues. V shed 0 bases and J shed 3 bases, with 17 bases lying between them. Germline loops: CDR1 SGDLS, CDR2 YYNGEE.

The V gene is TRBV19, the J gene TRBJ2-1, with D tentatively TRBD2 (5 bases). Deletions cut 4 bases from V and 7 bases from J, with 8 bases between. The germline V gene encodes CDR1 LNHDA and CDR2 SQIVND (reference sequence). CDR3 size: 12 residues. In nucleotides, the CDR3 is TGTGCCAGTAGTAGCCGGACTAATGAGCAGTTCTTC. Translated, it gives CASSSRTNEQFF.

This clone was counted between two and nine times. The rearrangement joins TRBV6-6 to TRBJ2-7; D unresolved. The CDR3 contains 14 residues. Per the germline V gene, CDR1 is MNHNY and CDR2 is SVGAGI (reference sequence). V was cut by 0 bases and J by 2 bases, with 8 bases left in between. The CDR3 loop is CASSYSGNTYEQYF. CDR3 sequence (DNA): TGTGCCAGCAGTTACTCGGGCAACACCTACGAGCAGTACTTC.

V gene TRBV4-3 combines with J gene TRBJ2-7; 7 bases are shared with TRBD2. The length of the CDR3 is 15 residues. Losses at the gene ends were 0 bases for V and 2 bases for J; bases not matched to a gene: 4. Germline CDR1 is LGHNA and CDR2 is YSLEER. The CDR3 reads CASSQDRGVPYEQYF. The CDR3 coding sequence is TGCGCCAGCAGCCAAGATCGGGGGGTCCCCTACGAGCAGTACTTC.

The chain uses TRBV6-5 and TRBJ1-5; D gene uncertain. The ends were cut back, 4 bases at V and 0 bases at J, with 7 bases in the middle. The CDR3 is 14 amino acids. Germline loops: CDR1 MNHEY, CDR2 SVGAGI. The CDR3 loop is CASSSPYSNQPQHF. The DNA for the CDR3 is TGTGCCAGCAGTTCTCCTTATAGCAATCAGCCCCAGCATTTT.

This chain connects TRBV5-1 to TRBJ2-1; 12 nucleotides align to TRBD2. With 4 bases clipped from V and 9 bases from J, the junction kept 11 bases outside the gene matches. The germline gives CDR1 SGHRS, CDR2 YFSETQ. This CDR3 contains 16 residues. The CDR3 DNA reads TGCGCCAGCAGCCTGACTGTAGGACTAGCGGGGATTGAGCAGTTCTTC. The encoded protein is CASSLTVGLAGIEQFF.

This clone has just one count. The gene calls are TRBV21-1 and TRBJ1-4; whether TRBD1, the table's D call, matches the DNA was not checked. TRBV21-1 is listed as a pseudogene. This CDR3 contains 15 residues. The CDR3 bases are TGTGCCAGCAGCGGACAGCCTCCAACTAATGAAAAACTGTTTTTT. It specifies CASSGQPPTNEKLFF.

The CDR3 loop reads CASRQGGSYTF. The CDR3 DNA reads as TGTGCCAGCAGGCAGGGGGGCAGCTACACCTTC. The chain joins TRBV12-3 or TRBV12-4 to TRBJ1-2; 7 nucleotides align to TRBD1. This CDR3 spans 11 amino acids. J lost 9 bases, V lost 6 bases, and 4 bases had no gene match.

This chain connects TRBV4-2 to TRBJ1-2, with 7 bases fitting TRBD1. The V gene end was trimmed by 1 base and the J gene end by 3 bases; junction bases not matched to a gene: 8. Germline CDR1 LGHNA, CDR2 YNFKEQ. The CDR3 totals 16 residues. This CDR3 reads CASSQVSGGGDYGYTF. CDR3 in DNA: TGTGCCAGCAGCCAAGTTAGTGGAGGGGGCGACTATGGCTACACCTTC.

This chain joins TRBV19 and TRBJ1-4, with 8 bases fitting TRBD1. Per the germline V gene, CDR1 is LNHDA and CDR2 is SQIVND (reference sequence). This CDR3 region has 15 residues. With V trimmed by 6 bases and J by 8 bases, 11 bases remained unmatched. CDR3 nucleotide sequence: TGTGCCAGTAGGAGCCCACAGGGGGTGCAGGAAAAACTGTTTTTT. Amino acids: CASRSPQGVQEKLFF.

V gene TRBV29-1 combines with J gene TRBJ2-7; TRBD2 agrees at 12 bases. CDR1 is SQVTM and CDR2 is ANQGSEA in the germline V gene. The CDR3 totals 13 residues. V shed 3 bases, J shed 4 bases, and the junction held 1 base outside the gene matches. CDR3 nucleotides: TGCAGCGTTGACGGACTAGCGGGATACGAGCAGTACTTC. Translation: CSVDGLAGYEQYF.

The chain has TRBV6-5 and TRBJ1-6; tentative D call: TRBD1 (6 bases). The length of the CDR3 is 15 residues. Trimming removed 7 bases at V and 7 bases at J, with 17 bases between. The V gene's germline CDR1 is MNHEY and CDR2 SVGAGI. CDR3 sequence: CASNPSGGRNSPLHF. The CDR3 bases are TGTGCCAGCAATCCCTCGGGGGGGCGGAATTCACCCCTCCACTTT.

V and J are TRBV28 and TRBJ1-6; TRBD1 is a possible D gene (5 bases). Per germline, CDR1 MDHEN and CDR2 SYDVKM. The V gene lost 6 bases and the J gene lost 5 bases, with 14 bases spanning the gap. The CDR3 is 15 residues long. In DNA form, the CDR3 reads TGTGCCAGCAGCTCTGACAGAAAAGATAATTCACCCCTCCACTTT. It yields the protein CASSSDRKDNSPLHF. The full variable domain, rest sourced from reference TRBV28 and TRBJ1-6, is DVKVTQSSRYLVKRTGEKVFLECVQDMDHENMFWYRQDPGLGLRLIYFSYDVKMKEKGDIPEGYSVSREKKERFSLILESASTNQTSMYLCASSSDRKDNSPLHFGNGTRLTVT.

This clone was detected only a few times. The rearrangement joins TRBV7-3 to TRBJ2-3; 10 bases agree with TRBD2. Germline V gives CDR1 SGHTA, CDR2 FQGTGA. V lost 6 bases and J lost 3; bases outside the gene matches: 6. This CDR3 is built from 15 residues. The CDR3 DNA reads TGTGCCAGCAGTAGAGCGGGGGGGAAGACAGATACGCAGTATTTT. Residues: CASSRAGGKTDTQYF.

V is TRBV11-3 and J is TRBJ2-1, with D possibly TRBD1 on 5 matching bases. This CDR3 spans 15 amino acids. CDR1 and CDR2 from the germline V gene are SGHNT and YENEEA. V lost 0 bases and J lost 8, with 14 bases in between. The CDR3 DNA reads TGTGCCAGCAGCTTAGATCACGCAGGGTTGGATGAGCAGTTCTTC. Its translation: CASSLDHAGLDEQFF.

V usage is TRBV2 and J usage is TRBJ2-1; 9 bases align to TRBD1. Germline V lookup: CDR1 SNHLY, CDR2 FYNNEI. The CDR3 consists of 13 residues. J was trimmed by 6 bases and V by 7 bases; bases with no gene match: 4. The CDR3 nucleotides read TGTGCCAGCAATCCGGGACAGGGCAATGAGCAGTTCTTC. This gives the protein CASNPGQGNEQFF.